These 6 T cell receptor beta chains share one sample of origin, sequenced in a study of blood T cell repertoires in COVID-19. Sequencing used immunoSEQ multiplex PCR; TCRdb keeps in-frame clones, though not all of them. The table shows about 110,000 clones, with 87% occurring only once. Input material: peripheral blood. These receptors all come from a human donor in a cohort sampled during active COVID-19.

The CDR3 coding sequence is TGTGCCAGCAGCCCCTATCTGACTAGCTCCCCCGGGGAGCTGTTTTTT. As protein: CASSPYLTSSPGELFF. The gene calls are TRBV7-2 and TRBJ2-2, with TRBD2 matching 7 bases. The CDR3 has 16 amino acids. Germline lookup yields CDR1 SGHTA and CDR2 FQGNSA. After removal of 5 bases from V and 6 bases from J, the junction contained 12 bases not matched to a gene.

This clone was counted only a few times. This chain joins TRBV28 and TRBJ2-7; D perhaps matches TRBD2 (5 bases). CDR1 is MDHEN, CDR2 SYDVKM, per germline. The CDR3 extends over 12 amino acids. Between the trimmed V and J ends, which lost 2 bases and 8 bases, there was a span of 10 bases. This chain's CDR3 is CASSLPLGKQYF. DNA for the CDR3: TGTGCCAGCAGTTTACCACTAGGCAAGCAGTACTTC.

The rearrangement uses TRBV3-1 (or the pseudogene TRBV3-2) and TRBJ2-2, with 15 bases lining up with TRBD2. The trim removed 4 bases at V and 5 bases at J, leaving 8 bases unmatched. Germline V gives CDR1 LGHDT, CDR2 YNNKEL (reference sequence). The CDR3 length is 18 residues. The CDR3 nucleotides read TGTGCCAGCAGCCGAATTACGGGACTAGCGGGAGGTACCGGGGAGCTGTTTTTT. This codes for CASSRITGLAGGTGELFF.

This chain links TRBV6-5 with TRBJ2-2; D is unresolved. Trimming cost V 2 bases and J 4 bases, with 11 bases left between them. CDR1 and CDR2 from the germline V gene are MNHEY and SVGAGI. CDR3 length: 15 residues. Here the CDR3 DNA reads TGTGCCAGCAGTTACGGGCAGGTGGGCACCGGGGAGCTGTTTTTT. As protein: CASSYGQVGTGELFF.

The chain combines TRBV5-4 with TRBJ2-7; D not certain. The CDR3 has 15 amino acids. Per the germline V gene, CDR1 is SGHNT and CDR2 is YYREEE (reference sequence). V lost 1 base and J lost 3, with 14 bases in between. The CDR3 DNA reads TGTGCCAGCAGCTTGCAGCCTGACTCTTTCTACGAGCAGTACTTC. Its translation is CASSLQPDSFYEQYF.

The V call is TRBV6-2 or TRBV6-3, the J call TRBJ2-1, with 8 bases that match TRBD2. V shed 3 bases, J shed 0 bases, and the junction held 13 bases outside the gene matches. This CDR3 has 19 amino acids. The germline V gene encodes CDR1 MNHEY and CDR2 SVGEGT. CDR3 loop: CASSYVPGGPRSSYNEQFF. In DNA, the CDR3 is TGTGCCAGCAGTTATGTCCCGGGAGGGCCCCGAAGCTCCTACAATGAGCAGTTCTTC.